This T cell receptor (beta chain) was recorded in a study of T cells after yellow fever vaccination. Across the study: The authors prepared low-cell-number fractions using SMART-Seq v4 Ultra Low Input. Study-wide findings and caveats: A faster peak, day 5 versus 15, was reached by the weaker secondary response.

Turning to this clonotype: Its antigen is still unknown. At one end, the junction sequence differs from germline, possibly due to a read error.

A universal primer site and UMIs were added as TCR cDNA was made by 5'RACE template switching. One entry per CDR3 protein, called by TCRdb with MiXCR from the 5' RACE reads. The sample includes hundreds of thousands of distinct CDR3 sequences, roughly an eighth of them seen just once. Sequencing used PBMCs, obtained on the day of the yellow fever booster vaccination. This receptor was identified in a man under 40 who received the YFV17D yellow fever vaccine.

CDR3 nucleotide sequence: TGTGCTAGCAGCTCAATTTTGACCGGGGAGCTGTTTTTT. Its translation is CASSSILTGELFF. J is TRBJ2-2 and V is TRBV7-7; D gene unclear. Germline V gene lookup returns CDR1 SSHAT and CDR2 FNYEAQ (reference sequence). The CDR3 is made up of 13 amino acids. Supplemented by reference TRBV7-7 and TRBJ2-2, the full variable domain reads GAGVSQSPRYKVTKRGQDVTLRCDPISSHATLYWYQQALGQGPEFLTYFNYEAQPDKSGLPSDRFSAERPEGSISTLTIQRTEQRDSAMYRCASSSILTGELFFGEGSRLTVL.